The clone carrying this T cell receptor beta chain was observed once. Its matching antigen is unknown. The CDR3 has 14 residues. Deletions cut 3 bases from V and 4 bases from J, with 12 bases between. Germline V gives CDR1 SGHDN, CDR2 FVKESK. Primed by a sample-barcoded 5' primer and a J-beta primer mix, a second PCR proceeded for 7 to 11 cycles. Via MiXCR, TCRdb re-called the 5' RACE reads, giving one row per CDR3 protein. The sample yields 1,100,000 or so distinct CDR3 sequences, 45% seen once. This specimen comes from a study of blood T cells in healthy people across ages. Study conclusions and caveats: The study could not conclusively compare naive and antigen-experienced cells, given its unsorted PBMCs. More naive CD4+ cells and higher diversity marked long-lived donors relative to aged donors. The percentage of naive T cells correlated strongly with TCR beta diversity. Donor CMV infection status was unknown, possibly confounding age-related changes in expanded clonotypes.

The sequence was obtained from a woman between 55 and 75 years old in good health. V is TRBV14 and J is TRBJ1-1; D uncertain. Sequencing used blood. The CDR3 protein is CASSHWGVGTEAFF. The DNA for the CDR3 is TGTGCCAGCAGCCACTGGGGTGTCGGCACTGAAGCTTTCTTT.